Listed below are T cell receptor beta chains from one sample, sequenced in a study of T cells in localized non-small cell lung cancer. Only in-frame clones appear in the TCRdb table, and some are missing; sequencing was by immunoSEQ multiplex PCR. The sample shows 20,000 to 25,000 clones, less than 85% of them seen only once. The sequencing used peripheral blood, collected before any cancer treatment. These receptors were taken from a man aged 35 to 69 with stage I lung adenocarcinoma. CDR3s include the opening cysteine and the closing phenylalanine or tryptophan. The order of the fields is J gene, D gene, clone size, V gene, CDR3 DNA, CDR3 protein. The D gene is left open where the match is weak. Not all rows give a size; the values are once, few, many and, for expanded clones, a class.

TRBJ2-1 NA NA TRBV11-2 TGTGCCAGCAGCTTAGATCTAGGTGAGCAGTTCTTC CASSLDLGEQFF
TRBJ2-1 NA NA TRBV4-1 TGCGCCAGCAGCCTACAGGGTAGGTCCTACAATGAGCAGTTCTTC CASSLQGRSYNEQFF
TRBJ2-7 TRBD1 NA TRBV18 TGTGCCAGCTCACCGGGAACAGGGGGCGCAGGATCCTACGAGCAGTACTTC CASSPGTGGAGSYEQYF
TRBJ2-7 TRBD2 NA TRBV5-1 TGCGCCAGCAGTGGTACTAGCGGGGGCCCCTACGAGCAGTACTTC CASSGTSGGPYEQYF
TRBJ2-3 NA NA TRBV7-6 TGTGCCAGCAGCTTAGGCCGGGATACGCAGTATTTT CASSLGRDTQYF
TRBJ2-6 NA NA TRBV6-1 TGTGCCAGCAGTGGTCCGGGACGGATCTCTGGGGCCAACGTCCTGACTTTC CASSGPGRISGANVLTF
TRBJ2-7 NA NA TRBV11-2 TGTGCCAGCAGCTTAGAGAGGGGAAACGAGCAGTACTTC CASSLERGNEQYF
TRBJ2-1 NA NA TRBV6-5 TGTGCCAGCAGTTACGGGTTGGGGGTCTCCTACAATGAGCAGTTCTTC CASSYGLGVSYNEQFF
TRBJ1-2 NA NA TRBV7-2 TGTGCCAGCAGCTTAGAGGGGAGGAGAGGCTACACCTTC CASSLEGRRGYTF
TRBJ2-1 NA NA TRBV5-1 TGCGCCAGCATTAGTGGGGCTGGTAATGAGCAGTTCTTC CASISGAGNEQFF
TRBJ2-1 NA NA TRBV4-3 TGCGCCAGCAGCCCTGGAGGGGGGTCAGATGAGCAGTTCTTC CASSPGGGSDEQFF
TRBJ2-4 NA NA TRBV28 TGTGCCAGCAGTCCCCGGCAGGTGGACATTCAGTACTTC CASSPRQVDIQYF
TRBJ2-7 NA once TRBV28 TGTGCCAGCAGTACCCCCGCGGGTGGGTACGAGCAGTACTTC CASSTPAGGYEQYF
TRBJ2-1 NA NA TRBV7-2 TGTGCCAGCAGCCGGGGAACTAGCAGGGGCAATGAGCAGTTCTTC CASSRGTSRGNEQFF
TRBJ2-5 NA NA TRBV7-6 TGTGCCAGCAGCCCCGGGACATACCAAGAAGAGACCCAGTACTTC CASSPGTYQEETQYF
TRBJ2-5 NA NA TRBV2 TGTGCCAGCAAGGAGCAGGGCAACGTGGAGACCCAGTACTTC CASKEQGNVETQYF
TRBJ1-1 TRBD1 once TRBV9 TGTGCCAGCAGTGGACAGGTGAACACTGAAGCTTTCTTT CASSGQVNTEAFF
TRBJ2-3 NA NA TRBV29-1 TGCAGCGTTGACAGGGGCGCATTGGATACGCAGTATTTT CSVDRGALDTQYF
TRBJ2-7 TRBD2 NA TRBV7-9 TGTGCCAGCAGCTCTCCCACTAGCGGGAGCTCCTACGAGCAGTACTTC CASSSPTSGSSYEQYF
TRBJ2-1 TRBD2 medium-sized TRBV4-3 TGCGCCAGCAGCCAATCTGGACTAGCGCGAGCGGAGCAGTTCTTC CASSQSGLARAEQFF
TRBJ2-3 NA NA TRBV10-1 TGCGCCAGCAGTGAGTCCGGGATCACAGATACGCAGTATTTT CASSESGITDTQYF
TRBJ2-3 TRBD2 NA TRBV6-6 TGTGCCAGCAAAAAGTCTGGGCGGGGGGTCACAGATACGCAGTATTTT CASKKSGRGVTDTQYF
TRBJ2-1 NA once TRBV28 TGTGCCAGCAGTTTTCGGCGGGAAGGTAATGAGCAGTTCTTC CASSFRREGNEQFF
TRBJ2-5 NA NA TRBV20-1 TGCAGTGCTAGCGGGAGAGAGACCCAGTACTTC CSASGRETQYF
TRBJ2-2 NA NA TRBV6-4 TGTGCCAGCAGTGAGGACTACACCGGGGAGCTGTTTTTT CASSEDYTGELFF
TRBJ2-3 NA NA TRBV11-2 TGTGCCAGCAGCTTACGGGGCGGGACGGCAGATACGCAGTATTTT CASSLRGGTADTQYF
TRBJ2-6 NA NA TRBV28 TGTGCCAGCAGTCAAAGTGGGGCCAACGTCCTGACTTTC CASSQSGANVLTF
TRBJ1-1 NA NA TRBV10-2 TGCGCCAGCACCCGGACAGTGAACACTGAAGCTTTCTTT CASTRTVNTEAFF
TRBJ2-7 TRBD1 NA TRBV5-1 TGCGCCAGCAGCGAGACAGGGGGCAGAGGCGAGCAGTACTTC CASSETGGRGEQYF
TRBJ2-3 NA NA TRBV7-2 TGTGCCAGCAGCCTGGGCAGGAGCGGGGATACGCAGTATTTT CASSLGRSGDTQYF
TRBJ1-2 TRBD1 once TRBV4-1 TGCGCCAGCAGCTCCGAAGACAGGGGGCTGAATGGCTACACCTTC CASSSEDRGLNGYTF
TRBJ2-5 TRBD2 NA TRBV5-1 TGCGCCAGCAAGTCGGGGGGGTCTGTTGAAGAGACCCAGTACTTC CASKSGGSVEETQYF
TRBJ2-1 TRBD1 NA TRBV5-1 TGCGCCAGCAGCTTAGCCGGACAGGGCTATGAGCAGTTCTTC CASSLAGQGYEQFF
TRBJ2-2 NA NA TRBV11-2 TGTGCCAGCAGCTTAGAAGAGGGAGTCGGGGAGCTGTTTTTT CASSLEEGVGELFF
TRBJ1-1 NA NA TRBV30 TGTGCCTGGAGCATGAACACTGAAGCTTTCTTT CAWSMNTEAFF
TRBJ2-5 NA NA TRBV5-5 TGTGCCAGCAGCTGGGTGGGAGAGACCCAGTACTTC CASSWVGETQYF
TRBJ2-2 NA NA TRBV2 TGTGCCAGCAGTGGATGGGGCACCGGGGAGCTGTTTTTT CASSGWGTGELFF
TRBJ2-7 NA NA TRBV19 TGTGCCAGTAGTATCCACTTCTCCTACGAGCAGTACTTC CASSIHFSYEQYF
TRBJ1-5 NA NA TRBV19 TGTGCCAGTAGTATCCGAGGGGGGGGTTTCGGCAATCAGCCCCAGCATTTT CASSIRGGGFGNQPQHF
TRBJ2-3 TRBD2 once TRBV5-5 TGTGCCAGCAGCCCACTCCCCAGCGGGAGGACAGATACGCAGTATTTT CASSPLPSGRTDTQYF
TRBJ2-2 TRBD1 NA TRBV19 TGTGCCAGTAGTACGACCTGGGACAGATACACCGGGGAGCTGTTTTTT CASSTTWDRYTGELFF
TRBJ2-2 NA once TRBV6-5 TGTGCCAGCGACCCCCAGGGGAGCACCGGGGAGCTGTTTTTT CASDPQGSTGELFF
TRBJ2-7 TRBD2 NA TRBV7-2 TGTGCCAGCAGCGTAACCGGGACTAAAGAGCAGTACTTC CASSVTGTKEQYF
TRBJ2-2 NA NA TRBV4-1 TGCGCCAGCAGCCATAGAACGGACTACACCGGGGAGCTGTTTTTT CASSHRTDYTGELFF
TRBJ2-5 NA NA TRBV29-1 TGCAGCGTTGAGCGGGGTGGGGAGACCCAGTACTTC CSVERGGETQYF
TRBJ2-1 NA few TRBV5-8 TGTGCCAGCAGCGGCCGGGCCGGTGGTAATGAGCAGTTCTTC CASSGRAGGNEQFF
TRBJ2-3 TRBD1 NA TRBV7-2 TGTGCCAGCAGCGCGGACGGGACAGTCGTCACAGATACGCAGTATTTT CASSADGTVVTDTQYF
TRBJ1-4 TRBD1 once TRBV4-3 TGCGCCAGCAGCCCCTTTGGACAGGGGGCCGTAGAGGAAAAACTGTTTTTT CASSPFGQGAVEEKLFF
TRBJ2-3 NA NA TRBV5-1 TGCGCCAGCAGGCCGGAGGTAGACGGGCCGCAGTATTTT CASRPEVDGPQYF